The 27 T cell receptor beta chains listed next were all sequenced from one sample in a study of cytomegalovirus exposure and HLA in healthy donors. The PCR had 60 Vbeta and 13 Jbeta primers. The method was immunoSEQ multiplex PCR; TCRdb's version includes in-frame clones alone and lacks a portion of them. In the table there are about 100,000 clones, less than 85% of which are singletons. Sequencing was carried out using PBMCs. The source of these receptors is a woman aged 55-69 years in good health and CMV-seropositive.

This sequence joins TRBV28 and TRBJ2-7; perhaps TRBD2 as D (6 bases). The germline V and J ends were trimmed by 6 bases and 3 bases, with 15 bases remaining between them. Germline V gene lookup returns CDR1 MDHEN and CDR2 SYDVKM. The CDR3 covers 14 residues. The CDR3 region has the DNA TGTGCCAGCAGCCCCGAACTAGCAGGCTACGAGCAGTACTTC. Amino acid sequence: CASSPELAGYEQYF. The full variable domain, its missing parts supplied by reference TRBV28 and TRBJ2-7, is DVKVTQSSRYLVKRTGEKVFLECVQDMDHENMFWYRQDPGLGLRLIYFSYDVKMKEKGDIPEGYSVSREKKERFSLILESASTNQTSMYLCASSPELAGYEQYFGPGTRLTVT.

The chain uses TRBV14 and TRBJ2-7; tentatively, D is TRBD1 (5 bases). V gave up 5 bases and J gave up 6 bases, with 14 bases separating them. The CDR3 has 13 residues. The germline V gene encodes CDR1 SGHDN and CDR2 FVKESK. The CDR3 DNA follows: TGTGCCAGCAGCTTTTCTTCAGGGTCCGAGCAGTACTTC. It is translated as CASSFSSGSEQYF.

This clone was observed once. The chain has TRBV28 and TRBJ2-5; unclear D gene. The J call may be mistaken, given a closer DNA end match to TRBJ2-7. This CDR3 region has 14 residues. Germline V gene data show CDR1 as MDHEN and CDR2 as SYDVKM. CDR3 coding DNA: TGTGCCAGCAGTTATTCCGCCTCCTCCTACGAGCAGTACTTC. Translating gives CASSYSASSYEQYF.

This sequence joins TRBV19 and TRBJ2-6; TRBD1 agrees at 7 bases. Per germline, CDR1 LNHDA and CDR2 SQIVND (reference sequence). V was clipped by 5 bases and J by 1 base; unmatched bases: 5. This CDR3 comprises 16 residues. The CDR3 nucleotides are TGTGCCAGTAGTCCCCGACAGGGATCTGGGGCCAACGTCCTGACTTTC. Its protein is CASSPRQGSGANVLTF.

The V gene is TRBV7-9, the J gene TRBJ2-1; TRBD2 agrees at 8 bases. Per the germline V gene, CDR1 is SEHNR and CDR2 is FQNEAQ (reference sequence). Trimming removed 4 bases from V and 8 bases from J; junction bases left unmatched: 7. This CDR3 spans 14 amino acids. CDR3 DNA: TGTGCCAGCAGCTCCTATCGAGCGGGAGATGAGCAGTTCTTC. Amino acid sequence: CASSSYRAGDEQFF.

CDR3 coding DNA: TGCGCCAGCAGCAAGGGGATCGGTGAAAAACTGTTTTTT. Its protein product is CASSKGIGEKLFF. The gene calls are TRBV5-1 and TRBJ1-4, with D perhaps matching TRBD1 (5 bases). Trimming left V 4 bases short and J 7 bases short, with 11 bases between. Per the germline V gene, CDR1 is SGHRS and CDR2 is YFSETQ. The CDR3 has 13 residues.

The chain joins TRBV14 to TRBJ1-1, with 8 bases aligning to TRBD1. This CDR3 comprises 15 residues. V gave up 2 bases and J gave up 2 bases; unmatched junction bases: 4. The germline gives CDR1 SGHDN, CDR2 FVKESK. CDR3 bases: TGTGCCAGCAGCCAACAGGGGGCCCTTAACACTGAAGCTTTCTTT. Translating gives CASSQQGALNTEAFF.

This clone was seen just once. This chain joins TRBV5-1 and TRBJ2-1, with 12 bases lining up with TRBD2. J was trimmed by 0 bases and V by 4 bases; bases with no gene match: 8. Germline CDR1 is SGHRS and CDR2 is YFSETQ. CDR3 length: 18 amino acids. CDR3 DNA sequence: TGCGCCAGCAGCGCCGAACTAGCGGGGGGATTCTCCTACAATGAGCAGTTCTTC. It codes for CASSAELAGGFSYNEQFF.

The table lists this clone with a few counts. V is TRBV6-6 and J is TRBJ1-1; D unclear. CDR1 and CDR2 from the germline V gene are MNHNY and SVGAGI (reference sequence). Trimming shortened V by 2 bases and J by 0 bases, and 7 bases separated the two germline ends. There are 14 residues in the CDR3. This CDR3 reads CASSYGLMNTEAFF. The CDR3, as DNA: TGTGCCAGCAGTTACGGCCTGATGAACACTGAAGCTTTCTTT.

This chain links TRBV11-1 with TRBJ1-1; 8 nucleotides align to TRBD1. Germline CDR1 reads SGHAT; CDR2 reads FQDESV (reference sequence). Unmatched junction bases numbered 20, after V lost 6 bases and J lost 11 bases. The CDR3 runs to 16 residues. Written as DNA, the CDR3 is TGTGCCAGCAGTCGAAAACCAGGGGGCGCTTCTTTTAGGGCTTTCTTT. This translates into CASSRKPGGASFRAFF.

The gene calls are TRBV19 and TRBJ1-5; TRBD1 matches at 12 bases. The CDR3 loop spans 18 amino acids. From germline, CDR1 is LNHDA and CDR2 SQIVND (reference sequence). V dropped 5 bases and J dropped 1; count of bases not matched to a gene: 9. The CDR3 spells CASSPGQGAPSSNQPQHF. The DNA for the CDR3 is TGTGCCAGTAGTCCGGGACAGGGGGCTCCTTCAAGCAATCAGCCCCAGCATTTT. The full variable domain, completed using reference TRBV19 and TRBJ1-5, is DGGITQSPKYLFRKEGQNVTLSCEQNLNHDAMYWYRQDPGQGLRLIYYSQIVNDFQKGDIAEGYSVSREKKESFPLTVTSAQKNPTAFYLCASSPGQGAPSSNQPQHFGDGTRLSIL.

V and J are TRBV7-9 and TRBJ2-3; no clear D. Trimming shortened V by 2 bases and J by 6 bases, and 12 bases separated the two germline ends. Germline CDR1 SEHNR, CDR2 FQNEAQ (reference sequence). There are 14 residues in the CDR3. In DNA form, the CDR3 reads TGTGCCAGCAGCTTATCCCTTGCCGGGGATACGCAGTATTTT. Amino acid sequence: CASSLSLAGDTQYF.

J is TRBJ1-2 and V is TRBV7-3; D remains ambiguous. The CDR3 length is 16 residues. V was clipped by 5 bases and J by 1 base, with 17 bases between them. Germline V gene data show CDR1 as SGHTA and CDR2 as FQGTGA. In nucleotides, the CDR3 is TGTGCCAGCAGCCCTGATAGCGACTCCCTTAACTATGGCTACACCTTC. Its translation is CASSPDSDSLNYGYTF.

The chain recombines TRBV10-3 with TRBJ1-2; 10 bases are a match to TRBD1. Germline V gene lookup returns CDR1 ENHRY and CDR2 SYGVKD. Trimming cost V 0 bases and J 9 bases; bases outside gene matches: 1. The CDR3 is 13 amino acids. CDR3 coding DNA: TGTGCCATCAGTGAGTCGACAGGGGGCAGCTACACCTTC. Amino acids: CAISESTGGSYTF.

The CDR3 here is CASSLAVIWTSGSYNEQFF. The CDR3 nucleotides are TGCGCCAGCAGCTTGGCCGTAATTTGGACTAGCGGGAGTTATAATGAGCAGTTCTTC. The genes are TRBV5-1 and TRBJ2-1, with 13 bases fitting TRBD2. CDR1 is SGHRS, CDR2 YFSETQ, per germline. The CDR3 is made up of 19 amino acids. V was pared by 0 bases and J by 7 bases, with 13 bases of the junction left unmatched. The whole variable domain, filled in from reference TRBV5-1 and TRBJ2-1, reads KAGVTQTPRYLIKTRGQQVTLSCSPISGHRSVSWYQQTPGQGLQFLFEYFSETQRNKGNFPGRFSGRQFSNSRSEMNVSTLELGDSALYLCASSLAVIWTSGSYNEQFFGPGTRLTVL.

The sample holds one count of this clone. V gene TRBV11-2 combines with J gene TRBJ1-1; tentative D call: TRBD1 (6 bases). The CDR3 has 14 amino acids. CDR1 SGHAT and CDR2 FQNNGV come from the germline V gene. V lost 8 bases to trimming and J lost 11 bases, with 24 bases between them. CDR3: CASAYPGTPFSAFF. The CDR3 DNA follows: TGTGCCAGCGCCTACCCCGGGACACCCTTCTCGGCTTTCTTT.

The genes are TRBV6-5 and TRBJ1-6; 9 bases agree with TRBD1. Germline values: CDR1 MNHEY, CDR2 SVGAGI. The ends lost 3 bases at V and 9 bases at J; junction bases unmatched: 6. The CDR3 covers 15 residues. The CDR3 DNA sequence: TGTGCCAGCAGTTATGGGACAGGGCTTGGTTCACCCCTCCACTTT. Translating gives CASSYGTGLGSPLHF.

The chain recombines TRBV29-1 with TRBJ2-7; 8 positions match TRBD1. In germline, CDR1 is SQVTM, CDR2 ANQGSEA. V was clipped by 6 bases and J by 6 bases; unmatched bases: 4. The CDR3 is made up of 11 amino acids. CDR3 loop: CSVWTGSEQYF. CDR3 DNA: TGCAGCGTCTGGACAGGGTCCGAGCAGTACTTC.

This chain joins TRBV13 and TRBJ2-2, with D hard to call. The CDR3 extends over 12 amino acids. V was cut by 2 bases and J by 7 bases, with 5 bases left in between. Germline CDR1 and CDR2: PRHDT and FYEKMQ (reference sequence). CDR3 in DNA: TGTGCCAGCAGCTTACGAGACGGGGAGCTGTTTTTT. Translating gives CASSLRDGELFF.

This clone was picked up a small number of times. The gene calls are TRBV30 and TRBJ1-1, with D possibly matching TRBD1 (6 bases). In germline, CDR1 is GTSNPN, CDR2 SVGIG (reference sequence). The CDR3 spans 14 residues. The germline V and J ends were trimmed by 0 bases and 3 bases, with 11 bases remaining between them. CDR3 region: CAWSVGGADTEAFF. CDR3 coding DNA: TGTGCCTGGAGTGTTGGGGGCGCCGACACTGAAGCTTTCTTT. Using reference TRBV30 and TRBJ1-1 for the parts outside the CDR3, the full variable domain is SQTIHQWPATLVQPVGSPLSLECTVEGTSNPNLYWYRQAAGRGLQLLFYSVGIGQISSEVPQNLSASRPQDRQFILSSKKLLLSDSGFYLCAWSVGGADTEAFFGQGTRLTVV.

Concerning this clone itself: This sample also contains other DNA sequences that code for the same CDR3. The chain links TRBV5-1 to TRBJ2-7; D is undetermined. Germline CDR1 reads SGHRS; CDR2 reads YFSETQ. V was cut by 0 bases and J by 6 bases, with 4 bases left in between. This CDR3 contains 11 residues. Here the CDR3 reads CASSLGAEQYF. CDR3 sequence (DNA): TGCGCCAGCAGCTTGGGGGCCGAGCAGTACTTC.

J is TRBJ1-4 and V is TRBV5-4; D possibly corresponds to TRBD1 (6 bases). The germline CDR1 and CDR2 sequences are SGHNT and YYREEE (reference sequence). V lost 0 bases and J 6 bases, leaving 12 bases between the germline ends. The CDR3 consists of 15 residues. CDR3 protein: CASSLDKGGDEKLFF. CDR3 nucleotide sequence: TGTGCCAGCAGCTTGGATAAAGGGGGTGATGAAAAACTGTTTTTT. Variable domain in full (rest from reference TRBV5-4 and TRBJ1-4): ETGVTQSPTHLIKTRGQQVTLRCSSQSGHNTVSWYQQALGQGPQFIFQYYREEENGRGNFPPRFSGLQFPNYSSELNVNALELDDSALYLCASSLDKGGDEKLFFGSGTQLSVL.

The chain joins TRBV5-5 to TRBJ1-1; D unclear. This CDR3 has 16 residues. V lost 5 bases and J 0 bases, leaving 17 bases between the germline ends. Germline V gene lookup returns CDR1 SGHKS and CDR2 YYEKEE (reference sequence). The CDR3 loop reads CASSPGSPLMNTEAFF. For the CDR3, the DNA is TGTGCCAGCAGTCCTGGCTCCCCCCTTATGAACACTGAAGCTTTCTTT.

On this clone itself: A much larger clone sits a single nucleotide away, making a read error possible. The V gene is TRBV28, the J gene TRBJ1-1; D is unclear. CDR3 length equals 13 residues. From germline, CDR1 is MDHEN and CDR2 SYDVKM. V was cut by 7 bases and J by 0 bases, with 9 bases left in between. The CDR3 DNA follows: TGTGCCAGCACCCACGGGATGAACACTGAAGCTTTCTTT. Its translation: CASTHGMNTEAFF.

The chain employs TRBV9 and TRBJ2-7; a weak D match, TRBD2 (6 bases). This CDR3 contains 14 residues. Trimming stripped 5 bases from V and 3 bases from J, with 15 bases between. Germline V gives CDR1 SGDLS, CDR2 YYNGEE. The CDR3 region is CASSLGTGLYEQYF. In nucleotides, the CDR3 is TGTGCCAGCAGTCTAGGGACTGGCCTCTACGAGCAGTACTTC.

This chain uses TRBV5-6 with TRBJ1-3; 10 bases are a match to TRBD1. CDR3 size: 17 residues. J was trimmed by 2 bases and V by 4 bases; bases with no gene match: 9. Per the germline V gene, CDR1 is SGHDT and CDR2 is YYEEEE. CDR3 sequence (DNA): TGTGCCAGCAGCCGTAAACCGGGACAGGGGACTGGAAACACCATATATTTT. The encoded protein is CASSRKPGQGTGNTIYF.

The J gene is TRBJ2-1, the V gene TRBV6-5; weak D call: TRBD2 (5 bases). Germline values: CDR1 MNHEY, CDR2 SVGAGI. Deletions cut 8 bases from V and 5 bases from J, with 10 bases between. The CDR3 runs 12 residues. The CDR3 protein is CASSHGDNEQFF. DNA for the CDR3: TGTGCCAGCTCGCACGGGGACAATGAGCAGTTCTTC.